These T cell receptor beta chains were read from a single sample in a study of T cell responses to AZD1222 COVID-19 vaccine. Using immunoSEQ multiplex PCR, the repertoire was profiled, and TCRdb retains in-frame clones only, with some absent. The sample shows around 120,000 clones, 80% to 95% of them seen only once. The sequencing here drew on peripheral blood, taken on day 0 of AZD1222 vaccination. These receptors all come from an adult in good health. CDR3s include the opening cysteine and the closing phenylalanine or tryptophan.

J,V,CDR3
TRBJ2-2,TRBV7-3,CASSSTGGATAGELFF
TRBJ2-3,TRBV28,CASSESGRGETDTQYF
TRBJ1-6,TRBV7-9,CASSPGGANSPLHF
TRBJ2-5,TRBV7-2,CASSSRPGQGFETQYF
TRBJ2-3,TRBV6-4,CASKLGGGPADTQYF
TRBJ2-2,TRBV19,CASTPDLGDTGELFF
TRBJ2-5,TRBV13,CASSGPDRAEETQYF
TRBJ1-1,TRBV5-1,CASSLSGPLSTEAFF
TRBJ2-5,TRBV18,CASSPSSGQETQYF
TRBJ1-5,TRBV25-1,CASSEFRNNQPQHF
TRBJ1-6,TRBV2,CASEGQEDSIIHNSPLHF